This TCR beta chain was recovered during a study of shared clonotypes between healthy human individuals. Profiling relied on immunoSEQ multiplex PCR, and the TCRdb table lists in-frame clones only, not all of them. The sample holds millions of clones; about 95% are singletons and the top ten take 1.1%. Naive CD8 isolation took CD45RO-negative cells positively selected for CCR7 and excluded terminally differentiated effector memory CD45RA+ cells. The sequence was collected from a man between 18 and 35 years old in good health. The sequencing input was naive CD8+ T cells sorted from blood.

The CDR3 here is CASSPGGAGEQYF. In DNA form, the CDR3 reads TGTGCCAGCAGTCCCGGGGGGGCGGGGGAGCAGTACTTC. J is TRBJ2-7 and V is TRBV6-6; 8 bases map to TRBD2. Germline V gives CDR1 MNHNY, CDR2 SVGAGI (reference sequence). The V and J ends lost 5 bases and 7 bases, in that order; junction bases with no gene match: 7. This CDR3 comprises 13 residues.